The sequence of this T cell receptor beta chain was determined in a study of control samples from healthy donors and cancer patients. Profiled with immunoSEQ multiplex PCR; TCRdb holds only in-frame clones, not every one. The sample shows about 54,000 clones, 95% to 97% of them seen only once. CDR1 and CDR2 (germline): SGHRS, YFSETQ. This CDR3 has 14 amino acids. The ends lost 4 bases at V and 3 bases at J; junction bases unmatched: 4. The chain joins TRBV5-1 to TRBJ2-5, with 9 positions matching TRBD2. The sequenced sample was blood. This receptor was taken from a woman in her twenties or thirties in good health. In DNA form, the CDR3 reads TGCGCCAGCAGCCCAATAGCGGGAGAAGAGACCCAGTACTTC. Amino acid sequence: CASSPIAGEETQYF.